This T cell receptor (beta chain) was observed in a study of blood T cell repertoires in COVID-19. For the study at large: T cells, B-cell-depleted T cells, or PBMCs provided the cDNA or gDNA that served as material.

Seattle patient enrollment occurred during active infection, with longitudinal follow-up thereafter. CDR3 length: 15 amino acids. As processed by the authors: Nucleated cell number was recorded as an estimate derived from reference gene primer amplification. Method: immunoSEQ multiplex PCR; TCRdb's copy keeps in-frame clones and lacks some. The V and J calls and the clone size are those of that table, but D and trimming were determined from the DNA. The sample lists approximately 270,000 clones, approximately 83% seen once, with around 14% in the top ten. What was sequenced was peripheral blood. The clonotype originates from a person aged 70 to 85 with COVID-19, enrolled during active disease. The V call is TRBV21-1, the J call TRBJ1-2; the table's D call of TRBD1 was not tested on the DNA. TRBV21-1 is a documented pseudogene. CDR3 nucleotide sequence: TGTGCCAGCAGCAAATTGTGGGACAGAGACTATGGCTACACCTTC. Protein product: CASSKLWDRDYGYTF.